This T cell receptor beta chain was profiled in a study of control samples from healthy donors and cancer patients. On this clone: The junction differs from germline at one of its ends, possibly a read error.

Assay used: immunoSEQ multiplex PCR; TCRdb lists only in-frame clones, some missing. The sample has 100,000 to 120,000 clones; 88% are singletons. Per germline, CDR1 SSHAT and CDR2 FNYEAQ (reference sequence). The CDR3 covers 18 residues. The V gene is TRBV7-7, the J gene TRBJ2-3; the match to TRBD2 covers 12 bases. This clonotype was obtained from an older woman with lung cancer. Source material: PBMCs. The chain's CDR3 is CASSLGYLAGGFTDTQYF. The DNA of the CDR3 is TGTGCTAGCAGCTTAGGGTACCTAGCGGGAGGGTTCACAGATACGCAGTATTTT.